Sequencing of this T cell receptor beta chain was carried out in a study of Graves' ophthalmopathy and Graves' hyperthyroidism. Findings and limits, study-wide: Appearing in blood as well were most expanded thyroid clonotypes above 0.001 frequency. The model's ophthalmopathy progression predictions had more than 55% sensitivity and 72.22% specificity.

The authors amplified TCR beta CDR3 regions from RNA transcripts. Investigators did first-round RT-PCR with HTBI primers, then second-round multiplex PCR. TCRdb analysed the multiplex PCR reads with MiXCR anew, one entry per CDR3 protein. The data hold 300,000 to 500,000 distinct CDR3 sequences, with 15% observed a single time. Trimming took off 6 bases at V and 0 bases at J, with 12 bases between the two ends. The CDR3 is 14 residues long. Germline V gene data show CDR1 as SGHAT and CDR2 as FQNNGV. On this clonotype: The antigen remains undetermined.

The source material was peripheral blood. The gene calls are TRBV11-2 and TRBJ2-7; D is possibly TRBD2 (6 bases). The TCR comes from a woman in her late teens or twenties with stable Graves' hyperthyroidism. The CDR3 sequence: CASRPTSHSYEQYF. In nucleotides, the CDR3 is TGTGCCAGCAGGCCTACTAGCCACTCCTACGAGCAGTACTTC.